This is a list of T cell receptor beta chains from one sample in a study of Tregs in tolerant kidney transplant recipients. Libraries were prepared by immunoSEQ multiplex PCR; TCRdb keeps only in-frame clonotypes and omits some of them. The sample has roughly 250,000 clones, approximately 83% seen once. Specimen: CD4+ T cells from blood. The source is a human donor in good health. Each CDR3 is given with its conserved first and last residue. The D gene is left open where the match is weak. Clone size is stated in some rows and not others, as once, few, many or a class when expanded.

cdr3_aa cdr3_nt d_call j_call cdr3_length clone_size v_call
CAIGDGYGYTF TGTGCCATCGGGGACGGCTATGGCTACACCTTC . TRBJ1-2 11 few TRBV10-3
CASSLDHYRNGYTF TGTGCCAGCAGCTTAGATCACTACAGAAATGGCTACACCTTC . TRBJ1-2 14 few TRBV11-2
CASSPGDSMNTGELFF TGTGCCAGCAGCCCGGGGGACTCCATGAACACCGGGGAGCTGTTTTTT . TRBJ2-2 16 . TRBV11-3
CASGLERAYNEQFF TGTGCTAGTGGTTTGGAAAGGGCCTACAATGAGCAGTTCTTC . TRBJ2-1 14 . TRBV12-5
CASKGGLSNYGYTF TGTGCCAGTAAAGGCGGATTGAGCAACTATGGCTACACCTTC . TRBJ1-2 14 . TRBV19
CASSLAASRAGGTDTQYF TGTGCCAGCAGCTTAGCGGCCTCTAGGGCGGGCGGCACAGATACGCAGTATTTT . TRBJ2-3 18 . TRBV7-9
CAAGGSNYGYTF TGTGCCGCAGGGGGTTCTAACTATGGCTACACCTTC TRBD1 TRBJ1-2 12 . TRBV7-7
CSVLNTGGFTDTQYF TGCAGCGTCCTGAACACAGGGGGCTTTACAGATACGCAGTATTTT TRBD1 TRBJ2-3 15 once TRBV29-1
CASSDPGRSVNEQFF TGTGCCAGCAGCGACCCGGGAAGGAGTGTGAATGAGCAGTTCTTC . TRBJ2-1 15 . TRBV7-6
CASSPGQNNSPLHF TGTGCCAGCTCACCGGGACAGAACAATTCACCCCTCCACTTT TRBD1 TRBJ1-6 14 . TRBV18
CASSPGTGVEGTEAFF TGTGCCAGCTCACCCGGGACAGGGGTCGAGGGCACTGAAGCTTTCTTT TRBD1 TRBJ1-1 16 once TRBV18
CASSLAGARTDTQYF TGTGCCAGCAGCCTAGCGGGTGCCCGCACAGATACGCAGTATTTT TRBD2 TRBJ2-3 15 . TRBV5-4
CASSRRGDSNTSGPHNEQFF TGTGCCAGCTCCCGACGTGGGGACAGTAACACTAGCGGGCCCCACAATGAGCAGTTCTTC TRBD2 TRBJ2-1 20 . TRBV18
CAWSNGFLGETQYF TGTGCCTGGAGTAACGGCTTTCTGGGAGAGACCCAGTACTTC . TRBJ2-5 14 few TRBV30
CASSLVTGGNYGYTF TGTGCCAGCAGCTTAGTAACAGGGGGCAACTATGGCTACACCTTC TRBD1 TRBJ1-2 15 . TRBV7-9
CASSFKGTGELFF TGTGCCAGCAGCTTTAAGGGCACCGGGGAGCTGTTTTTT . TRBJ2-2 13 . TRBV5-6
CASSQGQRTGELFF TGTGCCAGCTCACAGGGACAGCGCACCGGGGAGCTGTTTTTT TRBD1 TRBJ2-2 14 . TRBV18
CASRPGTGKETQYF TGTGCCAGCAGGCCCGGGACAGGGAAAGAGACCCAGTACTTC TRBD1 TRBJ2-5 14 . TRBV2
CASSPEIGVLKLFF TGTGCCAGCTCACCCGAAATAGGAGTCCTCAAACTGTTTTTT . TRBJ1-4 14 once TRBV18
CASSFPGGELFF TGTGCCAGCAGCTTCCCCGGCGGGGAGCTGTTTTTT . TRBJ2-2 12 . TRBV5-4
CAWSAYRETPGNTIYF TGTGCCTGGAGTGCATACAGGGAGACTCCTGGAAACACCATATATTTT . TRBJ1-3 16 . TRBV30
CASNSQGVSYEQYF TGTGCCAGCAATTCCCAGGGGGTTAGCTACGAGCAGTACTTC TRBD1 TRBJ2-7 14 . TRBV11-2
CASSNQQGSEGGFF TGTGCCAGCAGCAACCAACAGGGGTCCGAGGGTGGTTTCTTT TRBD1 TRBJ1-1 14 . TRBV7-9
CASSPVGGSTNYGYTF TGTGCCAGCTCACCGGTCGGGGGATCCACTAACTATGGCTACACCTTC . TRBJ1-2 16 . TRBV18
CASSLLRTENTEAFF TGTGCCAGCAGTTTACTCCGCACAGAGAACACTGAAGCTTTCTTT . TRBJ1-1 15 . TRBV27
CASSLRHQPQHF TGTGCCAGCAGCTTAAGGCATCAGCCCCAGCATTTT . TRBJ1-5 12 few TRBV5-8
CASSLTGQGAVTEAFF TGTGCCAGCAGCTTAACGGGACAGGGGGCAGTTACTGAAGCTTTCTTT TRBD1 TRBJ1-1 16 . TRBV7-3
CASAEGAGRLETQYF TGTGCCAGCGCCGAGGGGGCAGGGAGGTTGGAGACCCAGTACTTC . TRBJ2-5 15 once TRBV6-6
CASIQGAALYEQYF TGTGCCAGCATCCAGGGGGCGGCCCTCTACGAGCAGTACTTC TRBD1 TRBJ2-7 14 . TRBV7-8
CAWSGTGVNSPLHF TGTGCCTGGAGTGGGACAGGGGTGAATTCACCCCTCCACTTT TRBD1 TRBJ1-6 14 . TRBV30
CASSLTSGRGNEQFF TGTGCCAGCAGCCTGACTAGCGGGAGGGGCAATGAGCAGTTCTTC TRBD2 TRBJ2-1 15 . TRBV4-2
CASSLGQYGYTF TGCGCCAGCAGCTTGGGGCAGTATGGCTACACCTTC . TRBJ1-2 12 once TRBV5-1
CASSLRLAGTADTQYF TGTGCCAGCAGCTTGCGACTAGCGGGGACCGCAGATACGCAGTATTTT TRBD2 TRBJ2-3 16 . TRBV5-4
CASSLTGVVPGELFF TGCGCCAGCAGCTTGACAGGGGTCGTTCCCGGGGAGCTGTTTTTT TRBD1 TRBJ2-2 15 . TRBV5-1
CASSGLAGEQYF TGTGCCAGCAGCGGACTAGCGGGCGAGCAGTACTTC TRBD2 TRBJ2-7 12 . TRBV2
CSVDRHLEQFF TGCAGCGTTGATAGGCACCTCGAGCAGTTCTTC . TRBJ2-1 11 . TRBV29-1
CASSVLDQETQHF TGTGCCAGCAGCGTATTAGACCAAGAGACCCAGCACTTC . TRBJ2-5 13 . TRBV9
CASSFLGFNEKLFF TGTGCCAGCAGCTTCCTGGGATTTAATGAAAAACTGTTTTTT . TRBJ1-4 14 . TRBV5-5
CASSANRDTEAFF TGTGCCAGCAGCGCAAACCGGGACACTGAAGCTTTCTTT . TRBJ1-1 13 . TRBV5-4
CASSEATGGGDTQYF TGTGCCAGCAGTGAAGCGACAGGGGGCGGAGATACGCAGTATTTT TRBD1 TRBJ2-3 15 few TRBV6-1
CASSPLGGMNTGELFF TGTGCCAGCTCTCCTTTAGGAGGTATGAACACCGGGGAGCTGTTTTTT . TRBJ2-2 16 . TRBV18
CASSAGTGSNYGYTF TGTGCCAGCAGCGCCGGGACAGGGTCTAACTATGGCTACACCTTC TRBD1 TRBJ1-2 15 . TRBV9
CASRKKGLAGDRAGNEQYF TGTGCCAGCAGAAAAAAGGGGCTAGCGGGTGACAGAGCGGGGAACGAGCAGTACTTC TRBD2 TRBJ2-7 19 . TRBV7-8
CASSPGQGERVYTF TGTGCCAGCTCACCCGGACAGGGAGAGCGGGTCTACACCTTC TRBD1 TRBJ1-2 14 . TRBV18
CASSFGTGRLSGELFF TGTGCCAGCAGTTTTGGGACAGGTCGATTGTCCGGGGAGCTGTTTTTT TRBD1 TRBJ2-2 16 . TRBV27
CASSESSGGAGELFF TGTGCCAGCAGTGAAAGCTCGGGGGGGGCCGGGGAGCTGTTTTTT TRBD2 TRBJ2-2 15 . TRBV2
CASSRGLAGGSGGEQFF TGTGCCAGCAGCCGGGGACTAGCGGGAGGGTCCGGGGGTGAGCAGTTCTTC TRBD2 TRBJ2-1 17 . TRBV4-2
CAWSLNYGYTF TGTGCCTGGAGTCTTAACTATGGCTACACCTTC . TRBJ1-2 11 . TRBV30
CASSPTTGRNEQYF TGTGCCAGCAGCCCTACGACAGGCCGCAACGAGCAGTACTTC . TRBJ2-7 14 . TRBV7-6